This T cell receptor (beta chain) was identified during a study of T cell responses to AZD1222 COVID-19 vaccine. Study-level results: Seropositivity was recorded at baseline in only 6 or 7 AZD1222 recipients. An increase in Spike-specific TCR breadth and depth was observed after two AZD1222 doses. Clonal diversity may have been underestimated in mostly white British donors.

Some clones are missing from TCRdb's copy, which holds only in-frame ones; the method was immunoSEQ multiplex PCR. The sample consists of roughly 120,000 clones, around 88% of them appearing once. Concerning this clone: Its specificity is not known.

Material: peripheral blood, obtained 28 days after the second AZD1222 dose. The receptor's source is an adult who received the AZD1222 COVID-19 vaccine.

As DNA, the CDR3 is TGTGCCAGCAGCTGGATGGGCACAGATACGCAGTATTTT. Protein sequence: CASSWMGTDTQYF. The chain joins TRBV7-2 to TRBJ2-3; D not certain. The length of the CDR3 is 13 residues. Germline CDR1 reads SGHTA; CDR2 reads FQGNSA. The V end lost 4 bases, the J end lost 1 base, and 6 bases lay between the germline ends.